The 17 T cell receptor beta chains presented below share a single source sample, sequenced in a study of blood T cell repertoires in COVID-19. Clones were sequenced by immunoSEQ multiplex PCR, and TCRdb holds only the in-frame ones, with some missing. This table has 150,000 to 200,000 clones, roughly 85% appearing once. Sequencing input: peripheral blood. These TCRs come from a woman aged 25 to 45 with acute or convalescent COVID-19.

About this clone: The junction departs from the called germline gene at one end, perhaps through a read error. V gene TRBV30 combines with J gene TRBJ1-6; 7 nucleotides match TRBD1. This CDR3 spans 10 amino acids. Per germline, CDR1 GTSNPN and CDR2 SVGIG (reference sequence). The CDR3 DNA reads TGTGCCTGGGATGGGGGACAGTTAATATTT. Its protein product is CAWDGGQLIF.

V and J are TRBV7-2 and TRBJ1-2; 7 nucleotides line up with TRBD1. The length of the CDR3 is 13 residues. Per germline, CDR1 SGHTA and CDR2 FQGNSA. V was clipped by 10 bases and J by 6 bases; unmatched bases: 11. The CDR3 DNA reads TGTGCCATTCGAAAGACAGGGACGAATGGCTACACCTTC. Amino acid sequence: CAIRKTGTNGYTF.

In this sample, this clone turned up a few times. This sequence joins TRBV7-2 and TRBJ1-6, with a possible D match to TRBD1 (6 bases). The CDR3 extends over 19 amino acids. V lost 1 base and J 7 bases, leaving 23 bases between the germline ends. Germline values: CDR1 SGHTA, CDR2 FQGNSA. The CDR3 is CASSLGRGGRGSGNSPLHF. CDR3 sequence (DNA): TGTGCCAGCAGCTTAGGCCGGGGGGGCAGGGGATCAGGGAATTCACCCCTCCACTTT. Looking up the rest from reference TRBV7-2 and TRBJ1-6 gives the full variable domain: GAGVSQSPSNKVTEKGKDVELRCDPISGHTALYWYRQSLGQGLEFLIYFQGNSAPDKSGLPSDRFSAERTGGSVSTLTIQRTQQEDSAVYLCASSLGRGGRGSGNSPLHFGNGTRLTVT.

A single count supports this clone. This rearrangement joins TRBV1 to TRBJ1-5; the table gives TRBD1 as D, unverified against the DNA. TRBV1 is recorded as a pseudogene. The CDR3 extends over 15 amino acids. In DNA, the CDR3 is TGCACCAGCAGCCAAAAAGGGGGATCCAATCAGCCCCAGCATTTT. This codes for CTSSQKGGSNQPQHF.

The chain employs TRBV30 and TRBJ2-3; D possibly corresponds to TRBD2 (6 bases). This CDR3 is 14 amino acids long. Germline V gives CDR1 GTSNPN, CDR2 SVGIG (reference sequence). Trimming took off 5 bases at V and 1 base at J, with 13 bases between the two ends. CDR3 nucleotide sequence: TGTGCCTGGGACCCCGGACTACGCACAGATACGCAGTATTTT. Amino acid sequence: CAWDPGLRTDTQYF.

Comments on this clone: The sample contains more than one DNA sequence encoding this CDR3. The chain couples TRBV12-3 or TRBV12-4 to TRBJ2-7, with 7 bases identical to TRBD1. The ends lost 1 base at V and 4 bases at J; junction bases unmatched: 1. The length of the CDR3 is 13 residues. CDR3 sequence: CASSLGQGYEQYF. The CDR3 DNA reads as TGTGCCAGCAGTTTAGGACAGGGTTACGAGCAGTACTTC.

This clone was counted between two and nine times. The rearrangement uses TRBV11-3 and TRBJ2-5, with D maybe TRBD1 (6 bases). The CDR3 length is 15 residues. The germline V and J ends were trimmed by 5 bases and 2 bases, with 15 bases remaining between them. The germline CDR1 and CDR2 sequences are SGHNT and YENEEA. The CDR3 DNA reads as TGTGCCAGCAGCATGACTCCGGGACAACAAGAGACCCAGTACTTC. Translated: CASSMTPGQQETQYF.

A remark on this clone: The identical CDR3 is also encoded by other nucleotide sequences in the sample. This chain joins TRBV6-2 or TRBV6-3 and TRBJ2-7, with a possible D match to TRBD1 (6 bases). Germline V gene data show CDR1 as MNHEY and CDR2 as SVGEGT. The CDR3 has 14 amino acids. V was pared by 0 bases and J by 6 bases, with 12 bases between. The CDR3 DNA reads as TGTGCCAGCAGTTACTCGAACAGGGCTGCCGAGCAGTACTTC. Translating it yields CASSYSNRAAEQYF.

The gene calls are TRBV2 and TRBJ1-3, with 7 positions matching TRBD1. The germline gives CDR1 SNHLY, CDR2 FYNNEI. V lost 4 bases, J lost 1 base, and 4 bases stayed unmatched. The CDR3 is 15 residues long. CDR3 coding DNA: TGTGCCAGCAGTGCCCAGGGGGGATCTGGAAACACCATATATTTT. Its translation: CASSAQGGSGNTIYF.

The chain recombines TRBV12-2 with TRBJ1-2; the table's D call TRBD1 went unverified against the DNA. TRBV12-2 is an annotated pseudogene. The CDR3 extends over 13 amino acids. CDR3 region: CASRWKGRGGYTF. The CDR3 coding sequence is TGTGCAAGTCGCTGGAAGGGGCGCGGTGGCTACACCTTC.

The V gene is TRBV5-1, the J gene TRBJ1-1, with TRBD1 identical over 8 bases. CDR1 and CDR2 (germline): SGHRS, YFSETQ. V lost 4 bases, J lost 1 base, and 12 bases stayed unmatched. This CDR3 spans 17 amino acids. The CDR3 nucleotides read TGCGCCAGCAGCGCCGGGACAGGAAGATGGGAGAACACTGAAGCTTTCTTT. It yields the protein CASSAGTGRWENTEAFF.

The V gene is TRBV28, the J gene TRBJ2-7, with a possible D match to TRBD2 (6 bases). CDR3 length: 11 amino acids. Germline CDR1 is MDHEN and CDR2 is SYDVKM. Trimming cost V 3 bases and J 11 bases, with 11 bases left between them. The CDR3 sequence: CASSFGREKYF. The CDR3, as DNA: TGTGCCAGCAGTTTCGGTCGGGAGAAGTACTTC.

V gene TRBV6-4 combines with J gene TRBJ1-6; 8 positions agree with TRBD1. This CDR3 is built from 13 residues. Germline V gene data show CDR1 as MRHNA and CDR2 as SNTAGT. Losses at the gene ends were 5 bases for V and 13 bases for J; bases not matched to a gene: 7. The CDR3 sequence is CASSPETGGPLHF. The CDR3 DNA follows: TGTGCCAGCAGTCCAGAAACAGGGGGGCCCCTCCACTTT.

The genes are TRBV2 and TRBJ2-7; the D gene is possibly TRBD1 (5 bases). V lost 4 bases, J lost 3 bases, and 10 bases lay in between. The CDR3 extends over 13 amino acids. Looked up from germline, CDR1 is SNHLY and CDR2 is FYNNEI. CDR3 residues: CASSVGVVYEQYF. Here the CDR3 DNA reads TGTGCCAGCAGTGTAGGGGTAGTCTACGAGCAGTACTTC. Filled out from reference TRBV2 and TRBJ2-7, the complete variable domain reads EPEVTQTPSHQVTQMGQEVILRCVPISNHLYFYWYRQILGQKVEFLVSFYNNEISEKSEIFDDQFSVERPDGSNFTLKIRSTKLEDSAMYFCASSVGVVYEQYFGPGTRLTVT.

This clone has a handful of counts. This chain connects TRBV28 to TRBJ2-7, with 9 positions matching TRBD2. The CDR3 contains 15 residues. From germline, CDR1 is MDHEN and CDR2 SYDVKM. Losses at the gene ends were 4 bases for V and 2 bases for J; bases not matched to a gene: 6. The CDR3 bases are TGTGCCAGCAGTTATCTAGCGGGATCTACCTACGAGCAGTACTTC. Amino acid sequence: CASSYLAGSTYEQYF.

V is TRBV27 and J is TRBJ1-2; the D gene is possibly TRBD1 (6 bases). V was pared by 5 bases and J by 9 bases, with 13 bases between. Per germline, CDR1 MNHEY and CDR2 SMNVEV (reference sequence). The CDR3 runs 12 residues. The CDR3 is CASSREGVSYTF. The CDR3 DNA sequence: TGTGCCAGCAGTCGGGAGGGGGTAAGCTACACCTTC.

The chain couples TRBV7-8 to TRBJ2-1; the match to TRBD1 covers 7 bases. Germline V gene lookup returns CDR1 SGHVS and CDR2 FQNEAQ. The CDR3 has 15 amino acids. V was clipped by 4 bases and J by 0 bases; unmatched bases: 3. CDR3 DNA sequence: TGTGCCAGCAGCTCCGGGACAGCCTCCTACAATGAGCAGTTCTTC. This encodes CASSSGTASYNEQFF.